This record concerns one T cell receptor beta chain sequence. Antigen: not known. These data originate in a study of T-cell memory formation after mild COVID-19. Study background: Largely, the TCR clusters proved donor specific. General observations from the study: Some responding clones appeared in pre-infection memory, suggesting cross-reactive memory joined. SARS-CoV-2 specificity was not confirmed for second-wave clones peaking on day 37.

Each CDR3 protein gets one entry after TCRdb re-called the 5' RACE reads with MiXCR. Among 350,000 to 500,000 distinct CDR3 sequences, less than 25% were seen once, and the ten largest hold under 15%. The V end lost 0 bases, the J end lost 6 bases, and 13 bases lay between the germline ends. CDR1 and CDR2 (germline): KGHSH, LQKENI. The CDR3 has 15 residues. The chain recombines TRBV18 with TRBJ2-3; possibly TRBD1 for D (5 bases). This sequence was found in an adult woman who had mild COVID-19 (a few samples of this study predate the infection). Cell type and time point are not known. Sample: PBMCs or a T cell subset sorted from them (not recorded which). CDR3 sequence reads: CASSPPEQGWDTQYF. The DNA of the CDR3 is TGTGCCAGCTCACCACCGGAGCAGGGATGGGATACGCAGTATTTT.